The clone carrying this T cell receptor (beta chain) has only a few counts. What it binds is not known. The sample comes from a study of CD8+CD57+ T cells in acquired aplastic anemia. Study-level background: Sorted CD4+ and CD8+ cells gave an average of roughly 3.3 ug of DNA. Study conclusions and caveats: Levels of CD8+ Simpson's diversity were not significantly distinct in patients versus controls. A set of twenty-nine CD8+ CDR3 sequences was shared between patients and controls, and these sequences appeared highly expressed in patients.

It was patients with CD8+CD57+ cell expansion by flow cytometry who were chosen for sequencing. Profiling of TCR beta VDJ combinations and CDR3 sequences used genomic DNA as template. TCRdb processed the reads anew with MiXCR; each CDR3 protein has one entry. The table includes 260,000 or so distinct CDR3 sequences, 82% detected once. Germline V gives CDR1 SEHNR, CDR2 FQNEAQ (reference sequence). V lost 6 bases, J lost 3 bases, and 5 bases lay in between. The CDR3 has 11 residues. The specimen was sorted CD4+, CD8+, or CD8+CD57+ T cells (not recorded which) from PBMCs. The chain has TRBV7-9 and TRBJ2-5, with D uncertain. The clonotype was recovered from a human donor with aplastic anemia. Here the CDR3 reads CASSREETQYF. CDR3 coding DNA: TGTGCCAGCAGTCGCGAAGAGACCCAGTACTTC.